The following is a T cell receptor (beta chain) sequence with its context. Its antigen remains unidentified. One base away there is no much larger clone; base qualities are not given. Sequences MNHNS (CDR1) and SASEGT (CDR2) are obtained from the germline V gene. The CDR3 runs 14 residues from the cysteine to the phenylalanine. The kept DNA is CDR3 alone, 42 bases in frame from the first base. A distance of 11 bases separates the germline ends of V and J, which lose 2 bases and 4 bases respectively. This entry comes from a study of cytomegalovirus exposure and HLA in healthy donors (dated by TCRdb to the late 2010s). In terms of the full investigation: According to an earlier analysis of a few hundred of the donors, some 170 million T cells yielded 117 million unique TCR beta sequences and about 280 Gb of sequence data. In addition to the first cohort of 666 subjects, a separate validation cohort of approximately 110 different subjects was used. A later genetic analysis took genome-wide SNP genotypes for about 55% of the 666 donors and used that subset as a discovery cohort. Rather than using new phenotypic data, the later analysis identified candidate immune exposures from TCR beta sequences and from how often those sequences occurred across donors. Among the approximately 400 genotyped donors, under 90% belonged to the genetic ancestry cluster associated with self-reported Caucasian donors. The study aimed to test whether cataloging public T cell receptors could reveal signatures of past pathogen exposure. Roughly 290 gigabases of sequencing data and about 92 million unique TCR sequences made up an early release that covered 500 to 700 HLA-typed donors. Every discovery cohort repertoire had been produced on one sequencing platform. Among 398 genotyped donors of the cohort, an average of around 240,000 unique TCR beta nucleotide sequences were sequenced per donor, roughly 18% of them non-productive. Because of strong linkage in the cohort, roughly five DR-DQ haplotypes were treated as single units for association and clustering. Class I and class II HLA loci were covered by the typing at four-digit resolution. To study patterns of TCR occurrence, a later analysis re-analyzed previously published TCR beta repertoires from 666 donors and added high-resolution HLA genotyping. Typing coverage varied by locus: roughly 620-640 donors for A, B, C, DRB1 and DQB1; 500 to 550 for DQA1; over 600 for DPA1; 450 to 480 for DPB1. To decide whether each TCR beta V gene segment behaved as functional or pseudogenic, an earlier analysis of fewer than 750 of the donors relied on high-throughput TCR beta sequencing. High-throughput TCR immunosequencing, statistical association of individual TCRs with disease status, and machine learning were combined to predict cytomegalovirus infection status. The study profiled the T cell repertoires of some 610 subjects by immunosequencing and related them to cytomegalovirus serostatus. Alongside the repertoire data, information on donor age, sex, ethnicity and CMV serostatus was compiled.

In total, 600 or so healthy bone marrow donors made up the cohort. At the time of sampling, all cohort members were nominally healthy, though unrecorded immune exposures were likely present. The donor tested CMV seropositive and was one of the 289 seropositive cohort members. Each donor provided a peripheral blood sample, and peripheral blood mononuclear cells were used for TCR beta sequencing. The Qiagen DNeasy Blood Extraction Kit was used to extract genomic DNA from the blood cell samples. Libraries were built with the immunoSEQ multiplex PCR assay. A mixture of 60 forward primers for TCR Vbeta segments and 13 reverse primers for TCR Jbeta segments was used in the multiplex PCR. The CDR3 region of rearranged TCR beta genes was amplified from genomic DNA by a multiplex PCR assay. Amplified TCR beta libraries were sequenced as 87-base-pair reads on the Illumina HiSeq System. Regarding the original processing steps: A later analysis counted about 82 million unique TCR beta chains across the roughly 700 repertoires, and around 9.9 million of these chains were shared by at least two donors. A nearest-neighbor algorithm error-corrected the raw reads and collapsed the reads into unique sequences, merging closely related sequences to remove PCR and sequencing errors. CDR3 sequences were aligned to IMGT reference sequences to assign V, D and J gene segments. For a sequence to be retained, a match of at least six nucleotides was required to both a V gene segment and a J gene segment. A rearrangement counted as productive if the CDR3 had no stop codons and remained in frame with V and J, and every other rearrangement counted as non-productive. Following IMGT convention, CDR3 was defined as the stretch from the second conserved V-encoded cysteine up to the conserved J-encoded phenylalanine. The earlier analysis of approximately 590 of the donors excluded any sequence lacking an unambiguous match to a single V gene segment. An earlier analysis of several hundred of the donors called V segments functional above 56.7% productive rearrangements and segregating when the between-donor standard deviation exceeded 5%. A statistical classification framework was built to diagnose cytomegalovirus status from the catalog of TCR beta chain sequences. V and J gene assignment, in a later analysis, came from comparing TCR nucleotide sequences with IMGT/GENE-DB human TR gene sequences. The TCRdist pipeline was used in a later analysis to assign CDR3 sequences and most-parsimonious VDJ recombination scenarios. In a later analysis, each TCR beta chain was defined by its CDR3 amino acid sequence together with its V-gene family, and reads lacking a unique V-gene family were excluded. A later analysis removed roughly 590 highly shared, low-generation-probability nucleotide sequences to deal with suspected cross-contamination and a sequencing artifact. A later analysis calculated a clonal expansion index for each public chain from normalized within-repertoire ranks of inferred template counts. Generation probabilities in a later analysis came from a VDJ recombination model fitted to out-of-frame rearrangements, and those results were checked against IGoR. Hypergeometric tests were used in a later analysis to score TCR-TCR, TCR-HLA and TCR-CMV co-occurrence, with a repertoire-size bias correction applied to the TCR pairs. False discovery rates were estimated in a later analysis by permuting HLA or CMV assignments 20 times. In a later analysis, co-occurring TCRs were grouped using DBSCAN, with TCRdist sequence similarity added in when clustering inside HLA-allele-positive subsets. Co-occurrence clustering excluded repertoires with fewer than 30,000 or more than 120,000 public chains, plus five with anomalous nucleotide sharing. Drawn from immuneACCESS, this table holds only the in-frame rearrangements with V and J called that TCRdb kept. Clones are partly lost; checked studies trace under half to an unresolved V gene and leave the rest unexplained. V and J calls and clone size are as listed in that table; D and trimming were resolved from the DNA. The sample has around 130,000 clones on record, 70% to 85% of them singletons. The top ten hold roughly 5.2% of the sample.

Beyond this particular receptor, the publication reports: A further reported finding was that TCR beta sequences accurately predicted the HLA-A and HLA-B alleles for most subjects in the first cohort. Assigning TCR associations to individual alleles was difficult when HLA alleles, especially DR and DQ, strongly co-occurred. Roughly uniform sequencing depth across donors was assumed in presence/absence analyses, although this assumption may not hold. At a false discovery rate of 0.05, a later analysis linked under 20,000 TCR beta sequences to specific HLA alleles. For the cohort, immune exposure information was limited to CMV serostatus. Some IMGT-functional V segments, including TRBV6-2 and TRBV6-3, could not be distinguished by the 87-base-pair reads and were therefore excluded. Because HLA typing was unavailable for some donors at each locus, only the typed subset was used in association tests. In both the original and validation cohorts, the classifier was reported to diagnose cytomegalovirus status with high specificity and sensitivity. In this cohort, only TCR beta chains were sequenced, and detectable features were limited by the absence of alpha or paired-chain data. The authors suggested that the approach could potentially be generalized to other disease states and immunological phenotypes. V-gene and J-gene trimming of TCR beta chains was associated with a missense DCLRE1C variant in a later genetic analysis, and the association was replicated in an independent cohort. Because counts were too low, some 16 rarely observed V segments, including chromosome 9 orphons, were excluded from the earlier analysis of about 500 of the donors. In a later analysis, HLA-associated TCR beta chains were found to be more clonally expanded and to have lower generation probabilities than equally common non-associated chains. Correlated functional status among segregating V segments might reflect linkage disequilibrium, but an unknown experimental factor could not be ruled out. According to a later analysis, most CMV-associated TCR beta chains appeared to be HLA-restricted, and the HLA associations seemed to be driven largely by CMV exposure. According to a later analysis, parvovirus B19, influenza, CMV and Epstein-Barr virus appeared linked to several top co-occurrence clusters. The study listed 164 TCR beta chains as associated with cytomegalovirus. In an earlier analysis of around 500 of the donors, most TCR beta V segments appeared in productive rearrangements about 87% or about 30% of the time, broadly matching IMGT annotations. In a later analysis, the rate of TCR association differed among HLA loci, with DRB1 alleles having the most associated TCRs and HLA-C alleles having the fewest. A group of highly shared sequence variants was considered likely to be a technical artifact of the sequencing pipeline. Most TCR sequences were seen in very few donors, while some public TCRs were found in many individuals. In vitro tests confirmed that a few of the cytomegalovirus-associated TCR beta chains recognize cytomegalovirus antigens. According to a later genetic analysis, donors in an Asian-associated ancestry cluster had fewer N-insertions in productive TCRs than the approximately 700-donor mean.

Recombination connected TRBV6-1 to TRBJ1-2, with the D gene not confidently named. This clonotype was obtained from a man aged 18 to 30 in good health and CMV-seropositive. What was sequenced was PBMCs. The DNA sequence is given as TGTGCCAGCAGTGAAAGTAGAACAGTCTATGGCTACACCTTC. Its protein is CASSESRTVYGYTF.